Given below is one T cell receptor beta chain in context. Here immunoSEQ multiplex PCR was the method, and the copy in TCRdb shows in-frame clones only, minus some. The sample has 120,000 to 150,000 clones, about 91% seen once. Germline CDR1 ENHRY, CDR2 SYGVKD. The CDR3 has 14 amino acids. With V trimmed by 0 bases and J by 3 bases, 0 bases remained unmatched. This record comes from a study of control samples from healthy donors and cancer patients. This clonotype was obtained from a man aged 30 to 39 in good health. This chain connects TRBV10-3 to TRBJ2-5, with TRBD1 identical over 8 bases. Sequenced material: blood. The DNA for the CDR3 is TGTGCCATCAGTGAGTCGACAGGGGAAGAGACCCAGTACTTC. It specifies CAISESTGEETQYF.